The clone carrying this TCR beta chain was detected only once. V was trimmed by 12 bases and J by 2 bases, leaving 19 bases between them. Per germline, CDR1 KGHDR and CDR2 SFDVKD. The CDR3 has 15 residues. This sample is drawn from a study of blood T cell repertoires in COVID-19. Study as a whole: The United States, Italy and Spain provided the acute and convalescent COVID-19 samples. The analysed material was cDNA or gDNA that came from T cells, B-cell-depleted T cells, or PBMCs.

In the original workflow: Reference gene primer amplification yielded estimated nucleated cell counts. Only in-frame clones appear in the TCRdb table, and some are missing; sequencing was by immunoSEQ multiplex PCR. V and J calls and clone size are given by that table; D and trimming were obtained from the DNA. The sample lists tens of thousands of clones, under 85% occurring once. Specimen: peripheral blood. This chain uses TRBV24-1 with TRBJ1-3, with D possibly being TRBD1 (6 bases). The sequence came from a man in his 70s with acute or convalescent COVID-19. CDR3 residues: CAAVTRGPPGNTIYF. CDR3 in DNA: TGTGCCGCTGTTACCAGGGGACCGCCTGGAAACACCATATATTTT.